Each of the 18 T cell receptor beta chains below was sequenced from the same sample in a study of identifying expanded T cells in peripheral blood. Assay used: immunoSEQ multiplex PCR; TCRdb lists only in-frame clones, some missing. Of around 56,000 clones in the sample, about 85% are singletons; the top ten hold roughly 18%. Specimen: blood. These receptor sequences come from a person aged 18-70 years in good health.

This chain uses TRBV5-4 with TRBJ2-3; 7 nucleotides align to TRBD2. Germline V gene sequence: CDR1 SGHNT, CDR2 YYREEE (reference sequence). This CDR3 is 14 amino acids long. The ends lost 9 bases at V and 1 base at J; junction bases unmatched: 8. The CDR3 coding sequence is TGTGCCACCTATACGGGGGGACGCACAGATACGCAGTATTTT. It yields the protein CATYTGGRTDTQYF.

This clone appeared a single time. The gene calls are TRBV9 and TRBJ2-6; 8 bases map to TRBD1. The CDR3 extends over 16 amino acids. Losses at the gene ends were 0 bases for V and 2 bases for J; bases not matched to a gene: 1. Per the germline V gene, CDR1 is SGDLS and CDR2 is YYNGEE. CDR3: CASSVGTGTGANVLTF. The CDR3 bases are TGTGCCAGCAGCGTAGGGACAGGGACTGGGGCCAACGTCCTGACTTTC.

The chain is built from TRBV28 and TRBJ1-1, with D possibly TRBD1 on 5 matching bases. Trimming stripped 2 bases from V and 5 bases from J, with 12 bases between. This CDR3 comprises 14 residues. From germline, CDR1 is MDHEN and CDR2 SYDVKM. The CDR3 loop reads CASSLGHPGTEAFF. CDR3 sequence (DNA): TGTGCCAGCAGTTTAGGGCACCCAGGGACTGAAGCTTTCTTT. The complete variable domain, with remaining parts taken from reference TRBV28 and TRBJ1-1, reads DVKVTQSSRYLVKRTGEKVFLECVQDMDHENMFWYRQDPGLGLRLIYFSYDVKMKEKGDIPEGYSVSREKKERFSLILESASTNQTSMYLCASSLGHPGTEAFFGQGTRLTVV.

The V call is TRBV30, the J call TRBJ2-1, with D unclear. The CDR3 is 14 residues long. Germline loops: CDR1 GTSNPN, CDR2 SVGIG (reference sequence). V was cut by 3 bases and J by 2 bases, with 11 bases left in between. CDR3: CAWRDRAAYNEQFF. In DNA, the CDR3 is TGTGCCTGGAGGGACCGGGCAGCCTACAATGAGCAGTTCTTC. Filled out from reference TRBV30 and TRBJ2-1, the complete variable domain reads SQTIHQWPATLVQPVGSPLSLECTVEGTSNPNLYWYRQAAGRGLQLLFYSVGIGQISSEVPQNLSASRPQDRQFILSSKKLLLSDSGFYLCAWRDRAAYNEQFFGPGTRLTVL.

This sequence joins TRBV14 and TRBJ2-2; D unresolved. Germline V gene lookup returns CDR1 SGHDN and CDR2 FVKESK. The CDR3 spans 16 residues. V lost 4 bases and J 5 bases, leaving 17 bases between the germline ends. CDR3 residues: CASSPTSSRSTGELFF. The CDR3 region has the DNA TGTGCCAGCAGCCCAACGAGCTCCCGCTCGACCGGGGAGCTGTTTTTT.

The rearrangement joins TRBV19 to TRBJ2-7; the match to TRBD1 covers 10 bases. Germline V gene data show CDR1 as LNHDA and CDR2 as SQIVND (reference sequence). The V gene end was trimmed by 6 bases and the J gene end by 2 bases; junction bases not matched to a gene: 4. CDR3 length: 14 amino acids. CDR3 sequence (DNA): TGTGCCAGTAGCTATGGGACAGGGGCCTACGAGCAGTACTTC. Protein product: CASSYGTGAYEQYF. The whole variable domain, filled in from reference TRBV19 and TRBJ2-7, reads DGGITQSPKYLFRKEGQNVTLSCEQNLNHDAMYWYRQDPGQGLRLIYYSQIVNDFQKGDIAEGYSVSREKKESFPLTVTSAQKNPTAFYLCASSYGTGAYEQYFGPGTRLTVT.

The rearrangement links TRBV19 to TRBJ2-7; 8 bases are a match to TRBD2. The J segment lost 4 bases and the V segment lost 4 bases, leaving 9 bases of the junction unmatched. The length of the CDR3 is 15 residues. CDR1 LNHDA and CDR2 SQIVND come from the germline V gene (reference sequence). The CDR3 nucleotides read TGTGCCAGTAGTACGTCCGGGACTAGAACTTACGAGCAGTACTTC. This sequence encodes CASSTSGTRTYEQYF.

The chain recombines TRBV5-1 with TRBJ1-1; TRBD1 agrees at 7 bases. Per the germline V gene, CDR1 is SGHRS and CDR2 is YFSETQ. With 0 bases clipped from V and 4 bases from J, the junction kept 9 bases outside the gene matches. This CDR3 has 16 residues. CDR3 loop: CASSLGQTGRVTEAFF. The CDR3 nucleotides are TGCGCCAGCAGCTTGGGGCAGACAGGGCGAGTCACTGAAGCTTTCTTT.

The genes are TRBV9 and TRBJ1-1, with 9 bases aligning to TRBD1. Germline V lookup: CDR1 SGDLS, CDR2 YYNGEE. V dropped 2 bases and J dropped 1; count of bases not matched to a gene: 6. This CDR3 spans 16 amino acids. CDR3 nucleotides: TGTGCCAGCAGCGTGTGGGACAGGGCAGCGAACACTGAAGCTTTCTTT. This translates into CASSVWDRAANTEAFF.

The V gene is TRBV27, the J gene TRBJ1-1, with D uncertain. The CDR3 is 13 amino acids. CDR1 is MNHEY, CDR2 SMNVEV, per germline (reference sequence). Trimming stripped 3 bases from V and 5 bases from J, with 10 bases between. The CDR3 spells CASSFVSGTEAFF. The CDR3 nucleotides read TGTGCCAGCAGTTTCGTCAGCGGAACTGAAGCTTTCTTT.

This clone ranks as medium-sized. The V and J genes are TRBV28 and TRBJ2-7; 9 bases match TRBD2. J was trimmed by 2 bases and V by 8 bases; bases with no gene match: 7. In germline, CDR1 is MDHEN, CDR2 SYDVKM. The CDR3 has 14 residues. Written as DNA, the CDR3 is TGTGCCAGCTCAGGGACTAGCTTTACCTACGAGCAGTACTTC. Translating it yields CASSGTSFTYEQYF.

Written as DNA, the CDR3 is TGTGCCAGTAGTGATCAGGGGTATGGCAATCAGCCCCAGCATTTT. Protein sequence: CASSDQGYGNQPQHF. The chain employs TRBV19 and TRBJ1-5; tentatively, D is TRBD1 (6 bases). Trimming cost V 5 bases and J 2 bases, with 13 bases left between them. Germline CDR1 LNHDA, CDR2 SQIVND (reference sequence). This CDR3 is 15 amino acids long.

This clone occurred once. V and J are TRBV6-6 and TRBJ1-2, with D perhaps matching TRBD1 (6 bases). The CDR3 is made up of 12 amino acids. V lost 7 bases to trimming and J lost 7 bases, with 13 bases between them. Germline V CDR1 and CDR2: MNHNY, SVGAGI (reference sequence). In DNA form, the CDR3 reads TGTGCCAGCAATTCAGGGGTGGGTGGCTACACCTTC. This translates into CASNSGVGGYTF.

This clone appeared a few times. The CDR3 spells CAWSKGGTRAETQYF. In DNA form, the CDR3 reads TGTGCCTGGAGCAAAGGGGGGACTAGAGCAGAGACCCAGTACTTC. The V and J genes are TRBV30 and TRBJ2-5; 8 nucleotides match TRBD2. The CDR3 is 15 amino acids. Germline V gene data show CDR1 as GTSNPN and CDR2 as SVGIG (reference sequence). The V segment lost 3 bases and the J segment 4 bases; nucleotides outside the gene matches: 10.

The rearrangement links TRBV4-2 to TRBJ2-3; either TRBD1 or TRBD2 may fit D (5 bases each). V lost 3 bases, J lost 6 bases, and 10 bases lay in between. The CDR3 has 13 amino acids. The V gene's germline CDR1 is LGHNA and CDR2 YNFKEQ. Here the CDR3 reads CASSHRWGDTQYF. The CDR3 region has the DNA TGTGCCAGCAGCCATCGATGGGGGGATACGCAGTATTTT.

This rearrangement joins TRBV23-1 to TRBJ1-5; D is unresolved. TRBV23-1 is reported as an ORF; its role is uncertain. Trimming stripped 6 bases from V and 2 bases from J, with 8 bases between. The length of the CDR3 is 13 residues. This CDR3 reads CASRRRGNQPQHF. The CDR3 DNA reads TGCGCCAGCAGAAGGAGGGGCAATCAGCCCCAGCATTTT.

The rearrangement links TRBV29-1 to TRBJ2-5, with 12 bases aligning to TRBD2. The CDR3 is 11 amino acids. V lost 7 bases to trimming and J lost 10 bases; unmatched junction nucleotides: 4. The germline V gene encodes CDR1 SQVTM and CDR2 ANQGSEA. The CDR3 coding sequence is TGCAGCGACTCTAGCGGGGGGGGCCAGTACTTC. As protein: CSDSSGGGQYF.

This clone was counted only a few times. The chain combines TRBV27 with TRBJ2-7, with TRBD2 as a possible D gene (6 bases). Trimming cost V 0 bases and J 0 bases, with 12 bases left between them. This CDR3 region has 16 residues. Germline assignment: CDR1 MNHEY and CDR2 SMNVEV (reference sequence). CDR3: CASSLSKGTPSYEQYF. Here the CDR3 DNA reads TGTGCCAGCAGTTTATCGAAAGGGACTCCCTCCTACGAGCAGTACTTC.